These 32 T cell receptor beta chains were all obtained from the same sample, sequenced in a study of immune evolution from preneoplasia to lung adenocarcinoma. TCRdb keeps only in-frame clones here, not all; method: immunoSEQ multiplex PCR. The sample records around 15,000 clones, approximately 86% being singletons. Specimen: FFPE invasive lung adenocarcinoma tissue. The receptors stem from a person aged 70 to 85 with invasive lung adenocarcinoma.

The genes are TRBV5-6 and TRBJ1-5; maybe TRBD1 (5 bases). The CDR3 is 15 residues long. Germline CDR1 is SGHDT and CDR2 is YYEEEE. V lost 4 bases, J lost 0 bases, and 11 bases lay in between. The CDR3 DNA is TGTGCCAGCAGCACGGGACTCTATAGCAATCAGCCCCAGCATTTT. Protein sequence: CASSTGLYSNQPQHF.

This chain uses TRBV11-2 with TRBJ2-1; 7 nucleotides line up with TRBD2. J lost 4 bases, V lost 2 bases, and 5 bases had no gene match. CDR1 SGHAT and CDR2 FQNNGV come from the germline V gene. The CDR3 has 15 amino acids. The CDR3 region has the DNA TGTGCCAGCAGCTTACCCGGGACTACGTACAATGAGCAGTTCTTC. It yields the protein CASSLPGTTYNEQFF.

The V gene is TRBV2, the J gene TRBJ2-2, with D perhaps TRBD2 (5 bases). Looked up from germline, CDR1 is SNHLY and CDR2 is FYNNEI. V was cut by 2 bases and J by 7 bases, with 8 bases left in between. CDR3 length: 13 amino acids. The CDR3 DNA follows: TGTGCCAGCAGTGAATATCGGGACGGGGAGCTGTTTTTT. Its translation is CASSEYRDGELFF.

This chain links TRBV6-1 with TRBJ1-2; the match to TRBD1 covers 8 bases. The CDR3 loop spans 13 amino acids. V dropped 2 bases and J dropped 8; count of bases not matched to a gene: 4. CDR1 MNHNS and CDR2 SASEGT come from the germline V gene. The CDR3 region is CASSEQGALGYTF. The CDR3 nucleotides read TGTGCCAGCAGTGAACAGGGGGCTCTGGGCTACACCTTC.

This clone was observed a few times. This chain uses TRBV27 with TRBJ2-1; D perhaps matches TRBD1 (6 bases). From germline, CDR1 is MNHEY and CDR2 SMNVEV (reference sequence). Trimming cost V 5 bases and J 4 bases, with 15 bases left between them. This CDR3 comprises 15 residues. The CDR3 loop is CASSVFGGPYNEQFF. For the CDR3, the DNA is TGTGCCAGCAGTGTTTTTGGGGGCCCATACAATGAGCAGTTCTTC.

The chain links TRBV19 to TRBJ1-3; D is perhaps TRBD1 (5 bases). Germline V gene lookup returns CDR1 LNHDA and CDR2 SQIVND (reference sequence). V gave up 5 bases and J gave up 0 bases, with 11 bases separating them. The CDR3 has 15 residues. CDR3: CASSVQGLSGNTIYF. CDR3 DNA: TGTGCCAGTAGTGTGCAGGGCCTCTCTGGAAACACCATATATTTT.

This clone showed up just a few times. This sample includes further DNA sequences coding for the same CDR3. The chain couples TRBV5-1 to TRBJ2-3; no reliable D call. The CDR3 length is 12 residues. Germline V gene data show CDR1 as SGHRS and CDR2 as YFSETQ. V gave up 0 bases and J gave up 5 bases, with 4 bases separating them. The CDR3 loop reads CASSLAGDTQYF. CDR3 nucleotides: TGCGCCAGCAGCTTGGCCGGAGATACGCAGTATTTT.

The CDR3 loop is CASSTDGNQPQHF. In DNA form, the CDR3 reads TGTGCCAGCAGTACCGATGGCAATCAGCCCCAGCATTTT. This chain uses TRBV2 with TRBJ1-5; D is uncertain. V dropped 5 bases and J dropped 2 bases, with 7 bases sitting between them. Germline V CDR1 and CDR2: SNHLY, FYNNEI. The CDR3 sequence is 13 residues long.

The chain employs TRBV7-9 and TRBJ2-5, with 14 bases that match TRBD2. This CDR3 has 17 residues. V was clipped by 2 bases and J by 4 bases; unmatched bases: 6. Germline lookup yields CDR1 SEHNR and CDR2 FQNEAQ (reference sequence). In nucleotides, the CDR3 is TGTGCCAGCAGCTTAAGACTAGCGGGGGGGCAAGGAGAGACCCAGTACTTC. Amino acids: CASSLRLAGGQGETQYF.

CDR3 loop: CSVGQANTEAFF. In DNA, the CDR3 is TGCAGCGTTGGGCAGGCGAACACTGAAGCTTTCTTT. The rearrangement links TRBV29-1 to TRBJ1-1, with D unresolved. Germline-derived CDR1 and CDR2 are SQVTM and ANQGSEA. V was clipped by 4 bases and J by 1 base, with 7 bases between them. The CDR3 contains 12 residues.

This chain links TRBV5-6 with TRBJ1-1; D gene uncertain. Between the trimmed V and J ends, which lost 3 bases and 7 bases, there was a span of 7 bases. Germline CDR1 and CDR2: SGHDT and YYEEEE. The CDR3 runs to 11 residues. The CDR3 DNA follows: TGTGCCAGCAGCTCCTACAGTGAAGCTTTCTTT. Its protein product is CASSSYSEAFF.

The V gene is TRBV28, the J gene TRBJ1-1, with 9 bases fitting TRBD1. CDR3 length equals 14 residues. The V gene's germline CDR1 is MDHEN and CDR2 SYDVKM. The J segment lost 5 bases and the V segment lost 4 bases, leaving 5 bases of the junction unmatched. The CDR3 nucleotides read TGTGCCAGCAGTTCCTATGACAGGGGGACTGAAGCTTTCTTT. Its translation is CASSSYDRGTEAFF.

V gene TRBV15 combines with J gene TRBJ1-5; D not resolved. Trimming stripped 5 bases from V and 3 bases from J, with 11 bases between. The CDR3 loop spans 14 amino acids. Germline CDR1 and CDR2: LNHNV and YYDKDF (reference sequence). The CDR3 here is CATSPSINNQPQHF. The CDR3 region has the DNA TGTGCCACCAGCCCTAGTATTAACAATCAGCCCCAGCATTTT.

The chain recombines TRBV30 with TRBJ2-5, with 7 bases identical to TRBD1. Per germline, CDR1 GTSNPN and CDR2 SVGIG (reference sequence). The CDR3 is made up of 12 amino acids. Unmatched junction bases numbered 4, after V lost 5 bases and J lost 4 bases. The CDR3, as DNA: TGTGCCTGGGAAGGGGGCTCAGAGACCCAGTACTTC. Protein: CAWEGGSETQYF.

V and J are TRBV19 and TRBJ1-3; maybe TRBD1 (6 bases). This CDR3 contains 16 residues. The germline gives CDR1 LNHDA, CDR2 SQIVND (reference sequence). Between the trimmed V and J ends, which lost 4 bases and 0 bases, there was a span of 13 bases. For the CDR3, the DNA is TGTGCCAGTAGTACCGGGACAAGCTACTCTGGAAACACCATATATTTT. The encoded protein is CASSTGTSYSGNTIYF.

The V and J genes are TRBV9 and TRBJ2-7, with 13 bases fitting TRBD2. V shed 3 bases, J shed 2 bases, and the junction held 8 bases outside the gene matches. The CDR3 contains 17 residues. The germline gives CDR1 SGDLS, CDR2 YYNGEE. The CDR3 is CASSEGLAGSPPYEQYF. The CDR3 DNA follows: TGTGCCAGCAGCGAGGGACTAGCGGGAAGCCCCCCCTACGAGCAGTACTTC.

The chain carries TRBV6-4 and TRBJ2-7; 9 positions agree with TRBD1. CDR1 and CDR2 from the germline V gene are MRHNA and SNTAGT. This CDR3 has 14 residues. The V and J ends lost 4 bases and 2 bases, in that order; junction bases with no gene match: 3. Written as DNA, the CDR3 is TGTGCCAGCAGTGCACAGGGGGCAACCTACGAGCAGTACTTC. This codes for CASSAQGATYEQYF.

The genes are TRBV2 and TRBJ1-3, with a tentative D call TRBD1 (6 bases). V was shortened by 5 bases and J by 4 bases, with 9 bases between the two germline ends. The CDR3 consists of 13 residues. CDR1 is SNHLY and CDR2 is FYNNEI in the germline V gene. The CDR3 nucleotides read TGTGCCAGCAGTACAGGGAGGGGAAACACCATATATTTT. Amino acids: CASSTGRGNTIYF.

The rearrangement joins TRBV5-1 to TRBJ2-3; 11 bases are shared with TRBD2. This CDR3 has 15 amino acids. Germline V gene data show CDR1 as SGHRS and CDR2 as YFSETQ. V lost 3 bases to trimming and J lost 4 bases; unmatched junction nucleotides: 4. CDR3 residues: CASSSLAGGADTQYF. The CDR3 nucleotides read TGCGCCAGCAGCTCGCTAGCGGGGGGCGCAGATACGCAGTATTTT.

CDR3 region: CASRGLQGRNTEAFF. CDR3 coding DNA: TGTGCCAGCAGGGGGCTACAGGGAAGAAACACTGAAGCTTTCTTT. The V and J genes are TRBV11-1 and TRBJ1-1; TRBD1 is a possible D gene (6 bases). CDR3 length: 15 residues. Germline V gives CDR1 SGHAT, CDR2 FQDESV (reference sequence). Trimming stripped 6 bases from V and 2 bases from J, with 16 bases between.

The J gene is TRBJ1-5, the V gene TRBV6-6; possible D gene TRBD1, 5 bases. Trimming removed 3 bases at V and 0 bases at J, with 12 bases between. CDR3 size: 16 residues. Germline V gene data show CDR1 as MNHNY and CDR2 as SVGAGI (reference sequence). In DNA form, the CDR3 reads TGTGCCAGCAGTTATGGGGGGAGGAGTAGCAATCAGCCCCAGCATTTT. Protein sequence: CASSYGGRSSNQPQHF.

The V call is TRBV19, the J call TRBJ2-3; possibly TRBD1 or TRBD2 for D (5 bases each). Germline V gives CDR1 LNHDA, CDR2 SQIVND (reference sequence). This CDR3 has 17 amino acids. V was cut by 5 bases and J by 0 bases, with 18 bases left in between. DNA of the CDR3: TGTGCCAGTAGTGCGGATCGGGGCCAGGGAAGCACAGATACGCAGTATTTT. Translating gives CASSADRGQGSTDTQYF.

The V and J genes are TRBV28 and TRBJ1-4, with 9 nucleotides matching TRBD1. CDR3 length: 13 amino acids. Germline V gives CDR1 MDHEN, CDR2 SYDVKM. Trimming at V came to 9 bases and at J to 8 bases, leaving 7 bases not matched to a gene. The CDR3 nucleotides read TGTGCCAGTTGGGACAGGGTCGGGGAAAAACTGTTTTTT. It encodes CASWDRVGEKLFF.

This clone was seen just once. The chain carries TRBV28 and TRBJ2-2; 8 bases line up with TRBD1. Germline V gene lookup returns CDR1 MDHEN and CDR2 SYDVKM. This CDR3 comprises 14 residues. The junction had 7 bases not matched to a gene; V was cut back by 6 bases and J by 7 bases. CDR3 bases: TGTGCCAGCAGAGAGACAGGGGACGTCGGGGAGCTGTTTTTT. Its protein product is CASRETGDVGELFF.

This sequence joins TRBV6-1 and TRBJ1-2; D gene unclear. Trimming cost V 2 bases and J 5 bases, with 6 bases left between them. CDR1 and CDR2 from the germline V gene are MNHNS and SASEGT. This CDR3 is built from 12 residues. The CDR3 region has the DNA TGTGCCAGCAGTGAACAGGCTTATGGCTACACCTTC. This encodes CASSEQAYGYTF.

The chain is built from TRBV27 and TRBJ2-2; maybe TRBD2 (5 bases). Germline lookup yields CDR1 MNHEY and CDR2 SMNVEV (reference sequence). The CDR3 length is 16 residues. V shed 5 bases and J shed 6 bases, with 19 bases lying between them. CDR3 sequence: CASSPRSARRAGELFF. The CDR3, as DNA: TGTGCCAGCAGTCCCCGGTCTGCCCGGCGGGCCGGGGAGCTGTTTTTT.

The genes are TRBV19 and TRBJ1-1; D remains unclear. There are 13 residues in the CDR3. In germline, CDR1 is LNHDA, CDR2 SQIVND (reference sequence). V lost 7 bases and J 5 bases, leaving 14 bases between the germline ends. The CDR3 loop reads CASTPSGWTEAFF. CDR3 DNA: TGTGCCAGTACCCCGTCAGGTTGGACTGAAGCTTTCTTT.

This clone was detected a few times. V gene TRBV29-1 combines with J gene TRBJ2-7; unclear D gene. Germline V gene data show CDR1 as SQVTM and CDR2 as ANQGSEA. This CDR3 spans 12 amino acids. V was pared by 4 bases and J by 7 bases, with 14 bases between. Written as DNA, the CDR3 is TGCAGCGTTGTGGGTAGGACCTTAGAGCAGTACTTC. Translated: CSVVGRTLEQYF.

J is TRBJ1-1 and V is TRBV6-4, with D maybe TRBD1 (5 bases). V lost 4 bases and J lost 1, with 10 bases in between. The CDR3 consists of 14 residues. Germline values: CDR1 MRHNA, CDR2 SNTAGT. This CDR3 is CASSGEDRNTEAFF. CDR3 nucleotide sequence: TGTGCCAGCAGTGGGGAAGACAGGAACACTGAAGCTTTCTTT.

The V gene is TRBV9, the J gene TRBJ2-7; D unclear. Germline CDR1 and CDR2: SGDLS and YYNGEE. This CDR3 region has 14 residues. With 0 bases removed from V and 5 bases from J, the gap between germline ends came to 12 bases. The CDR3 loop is CASSVDIAMDEQYF. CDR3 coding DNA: TGTGCCAGCAGCGTAGATATAGCTATGGACGAGCAGTACTTC.

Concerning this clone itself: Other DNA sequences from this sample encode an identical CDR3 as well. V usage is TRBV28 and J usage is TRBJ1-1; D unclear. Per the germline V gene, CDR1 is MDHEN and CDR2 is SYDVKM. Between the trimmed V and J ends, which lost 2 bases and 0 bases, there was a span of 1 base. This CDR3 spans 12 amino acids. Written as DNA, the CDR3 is TGTGCCAGCAGTTTAATGAACACTGAAGCTTTCTTT. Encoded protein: CASSLMNTEAFF.

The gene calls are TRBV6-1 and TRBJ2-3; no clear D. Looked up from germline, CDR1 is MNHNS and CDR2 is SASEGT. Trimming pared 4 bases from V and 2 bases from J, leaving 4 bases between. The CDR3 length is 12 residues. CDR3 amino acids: CASSAPTDTQYF. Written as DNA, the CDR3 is TGTGCCAGCAGTGCCCCCACAGATACGCAGTATTTT.